Following are 13 T cell receptor beta chains from one sample sequenced in a study of blood T cell repertoires in COVID-19. This table comes from immunoSEQ multiplex PCR, and its TCRdb copy is limited to in-frame clones, with some not included. In the table there are about 270,000 clones, approximately 90% of which are singletons. Material: PBMCs or T cells enriched from blood (not recorded which). Every receptor here comes from a man between 35 and 55 years old who had been exposed to COVID-19.

This clone was seen a single time. The gene calls are TRBV7-9 and TRBJ1-2; TRBD1 matches at 7 bases. V lost 7 bases, J lost 6 bases, and 14 bases stayed unmatched. CDR3 length equals 15 residues. Germline CDR1 SEHNR, CDR2 FQNEAQ (reference sequence). The chain's CDR3 is CASNSPDRAEHGYTF. CDR3 nucleotide sequence: TGTGCCAGCAACTCACCCGACAGGGCGGAACATGGCTACACCTTC.

The rearrangement links TRBV3-1 (or the pseudogene TRBV3-2) to TRBJ2-7, with 10 bases identical to TRBD1. The J segment lost 5 bases and the V segment lost 0 bases, leaving 4 bases of the junction unmatched. Per germline, CDR1 LGHDT and CDR2 YNNKEL (reference sequence). There are 15 residues in the CDR3. The CDR3 sequence: CASSQDWGTGDEQYF. CDR3 in DNA: TGTGCCAGCAGCCAAGATTGGGGGACAGGGGACGAGCAGTACTTC.

The V call is TRBV27, the J call TRBJ1-2; D is unresolved. V was pared by 3 bases and J by 8 bases, with 16 bases between. This CDR3 comprises 14 residues. Per germline, CDR1 MNHEY and CDR2 SMNVEV (reference sequence). CDR3 sequence: CASSFRGGSRGYTF. The CDR3 DNA follows: TGTGCCAGCAGTTTCCGAGGTGGCAGCCGGGGCTACACCTTC.

The genes are TRBV27 and TRBJ1-6, with 9 bases that match TRBD1. Germline V CDR1 and CDR2: MNHEY, SMNVEV (reference sequence). V dropped 5 bases and J dropped 10; count of bases not matched to a gene: 9. This CDR3 contains 15 residues. In DNA form, the CDR3 reads TGTGCCAGCAGTGTAACCGGGACAGGGAACTCACCCCTCCACTTT. Residues: CASSVTGTGNSPLHF.

On this clone: Additional DNA sequences in this sample encode the identical CDR3. The V and J genes are TRBV27 and TRBJ2-3; 11 positions agree with TRBD2. This CDR3 region has 15 residues. CDR1 is MNHEY and CDR2 is SMNVEV in the germline V gene (reference sequence). V was pared by 3 bases and J by 5 bases, with 4 bases of the junction left unmatched. DNA of the CDR3: TGTGCCAGCAGTTTGCTAGCGGGAGGTGGAGATACGCAGTATTTT. The encoded protein is CASSLLAGGGDTQYF.

The CDR3 sequence is CASSGLGQGGDNEQFF. The CDR3 DNA reads TGTGCCAGCAGCGGACTAGGACAGGGGGGCGACAATGAGCAGTTCTTC. The rearrangement links TRBV6-6 to TRBJ2-1, with TRBD1 matching 10 bases. From germline, CDR1 is MNHNY and CDR2 SVGAGI (reference sequence). The CDR3 has 16 residues. Trimming cost V 6 bases and J 5 bases; bases outside gene matches: 10.

V usage is TRBV30 and J usage is TRBJ2-1; D possibly corresponds to TRBD2 (5 bases). Germline V gene sequence: CDR1 GTSNPN, CDR2 SVGIG (reference sequence). The V gene lost 4 bases and the J gene lost 6 bases, with 13 bases spanning the gap. This CDR3 is built from 13 residues. The CDR3, as DNA: TGTGCCTGGACCCCGGGATACGCCAATGAGCAGTTCTTC. Amino acids: CAWTPGYANEQFF.

The chain links TRBV6-5 to TRBJ1-5; D is possibly TRBD1 (6 bases). The CDR3 is 13 residues long. Germline V gene sequence: CDR1 MNHEY, CDR2 SVGAGI. The V end was cut by 7 bases, the J end by 4 bases, with 11 bases between. The CDR3 sequence is CASKPQGNQPQHF. In DNA form, the CDR3 reads TGTGCCAGCAAACCCCAGGGGAATCAGCCCCAGCATTTT.

This clone has just one count. The rearrangement links TRBV9 to TRBJ2-1; 8 nucleotides align to TRBD2. CDR3 length: 12 residues. V lost 3 bases, J lost 12 bases, and 5 bases stayed unmatched. CDR1 is SGDLS, CDR2 YYNGEE, per germline. The CDR3 DNA follows: TGTGCCAGCAGCGAAACTAGCGGTCGGCAGTTCTTC. Translation gives CASSETSGRQFF. The complete variable domain, with remaining parts taken from reference TRBV9 and TRBJ2-1, reads DSGVTQTPKHLITATGQRVTLRCSPRSGDLSVYWYQQSLDQGLQFLIQYYNGEERAKGNILERFSAQQFPDLHSELNLSSLELGDSALYFCASSETSGRQFFGPGTRLTVL.

The chain employs TRBV19 and TRBJ1-5, with unresolved D. CDR1 is LNHDA and CDR2 is SQIVND in the germline V gene (reference sequence). The length of the CDR3 is 15 residues. The V end was cut by 3 bases, the J end by 7 bases, with 16 bases between. CDR3 loop: CASSILYSGNQPQHF. The CDR3 DNA follows: TGTGCCAGTAGTATCTTATATAGCGGAAACCAGCCCCAGCATTTT.

This rearrangement joins TRBV3-1 (or the pseudogene TRBV3-2) to TRBJ2-7; D perhaps matches TRBD1 (6 bases). This CDR3 has 15 residues. V lost 0 bases, J lost 4 bases, and 13 bases lay in between. CDR1 is LGHDT, CDR2 YNNKEL, per germline (reference sequence). CDR3 loop: CASSQDQGLGYEQYF. CDR3 coding DNA: TGTGCCAGCAGCCAAGACCAGGGGCTTGGGTACGAGCAGTACTTC.

V and J are TRBV30 and TRBJ1-2, with 7 bases that match TRBD1. Germline-derived CDR1 and CDR2 are GTSNPN and SVGIG (reference sequence). J gave up 4 bases and V 0 bases, and 11 bases lay outside the gene matches. This CDR3 contains 16 residues. The CDR3 nucleotides are TGTGCCTGGAGTGTAGAATGGAGAGGGGACAGCTATGGCTACACCTTC. It specifies CAWSVEWRGDSYGYTF.

The chain uses TRBV5-1 and TRBJ2-7; a possible D gene is TRBD1 (6 bases). V gave up 0 bases and J gave up 2 bases, with 12 bases separating them. Germline values: CDR1 SGHRS, CDR2 YFSETQ. The CDR3 runs 15 residues. As DNA, the CDR3 is TGCGCCAGCAGCTTGGCCCAGGGGCGGCCCTACGAGCAGTACTTC. It is translated as CASSLAQGRPYEQYF.